These 16 T cell receptor beta chains were all obtained from the same sample, sequenced in a study of blood T cells in healthy people across ages. With a J-beta primer mix and a sample-barcoded 5' primer, a second PCR ran about 7 to 12 cycles. TCRdb re-analysed the 5' RACE reads in MiXCR, keeping a single row per CDR3 protein. The sample records roughly 2 million distinct CDR3 sequences, around half being singletons. Material: blood. The receptors originated from a woman in her forties in good health.

This clonotype was seen only a few times. The V and J genes are TRBV2 and TRBJ2-1; 9 bases fit TRBD1. The CDR3 sequence is 17 residues long. With V trimmed by 9 bases and J by 1 base, 13 bases remained unmatched. CDR1 and CDR2 (germline): SNHLY, FYNNEI. The CDR3 loop is CARGTGSGERSYNEQFF. CDR3 sequence (DNA): TGTGCCAGGGGGACAGGGTCGGGGGAAAGGTCCTACAATGAGCAGTTCTTC.

This chain joins TRBV20-1 and TRBJ1-6, with a tentative D call TRBD1 (6 bases). Germline lookup yields CDR1 DFQATT and CDR2 SNEGSKA (reference sequence). V gave up 6 bases and J gave up 3 bases, with 15 bases separating them. There are 15 residues in the CDR3. In DNA, the CDR3 is TGCAGTGCGGAGGACAGAGACTACTATAATTCACCCCTCCACTTT. Translating it yields CSAEDRDYYNSPLHF.

In its sample, this clonotype was seen a few times. The rearrangement joins TRBV6-2 or TRBV6-3 to TRBJ2-7; a weak D match, TRBD1 (6 bases). The CDR3 spans 16 residues. Trimming removed 6 bases at V and 0 bases at J, with 18 bases between. Germline CDR1 and CDR2: MNHEY and SVGEGT. This CDR3 reads CASRMRRQASSYEQYF. The CDR3 nucleotides are TGTGCCAGCAGAATGCGGCGACAGGCTAGCTCCTACGAGCAGTACTTC.

The J gene is TRBJ1-1, the V gene TRBV5-1; a weak D match, TRBD1 (6 bases). There are 15 residues in the CDR3. Trimming removed 4 bases from V and 5 bases from J, with 18 bases in between. Germline V gene lookup returns CDR1 SGHRS and CDR2 YFSETQ. The CDR3 bases are TGCGCCAGCAGCCGCGGTGGGGGGGGCGAAACTGAAGCTTTCTTT. Amino acids: CASSRGGGGETEAFF. The full variable domain, in which reference TRBV5-1 and TRBJ1-1 provide the parts outside the CDR3, is KAGVTQTPRYLIKTRGQQVTLSCSPISGHRSVSWYQQTPGQGLQFLFEYFSETQRNKGNFPGRFSGRQFSNSRSEMNVSTLELGDSALYLCASSRGGGGETEAFFGQGTRLTVV.

The V gene is TRBV29-1, the J gene TRBJ2-1; D is unresolved. CDR3 length equals 12 residues. The ends were cut back, 4 bases at V and 9 bases at J, with 13 bases in the middle. Germline V CDR1 and CDR2: SQVTM, ANQGSEA. CDR3 DNA: TGCAGCGTTGTGGTGGTCGATGTTGAGCAGTTCTTC. It codes for CSVVVVDVEQFF.

This clonotype occurred a few times. The CDR3 spells CASSLFEGAAREQYF. CDR3 in DNA: TGTGCCAGCAGTTTATTTGAGGGGGCGGCCCGCGAGCAGTACTTC. The rearrangement links TRBV27 to TRBJ2-7; 7 bases fit TRBD1. Germline CDR1 is MNHEY and CDR2 is SMNVEV (reference sequence). V lost 1 base, J lost 6 bases, and 9 bases stayed unmatched. This CDR3 spans 15 amino acids.

This rearrangement joins TRBV5-1 to TRBJ2-1, with a tentative D call TRBD2 (6 bases). The CDR3 sequence is 17 residues long. Germline V gene lookup returns CDR1 SGHRS and CDR2 YFSETQ. The V end was cut by 3 bases, the J end by 0 bases, with 16 bases between. CDR3 region: CASSWTFGGTSYNEQFF. The CDR3 nucleotides are TGCGCCAGCAGCTGGACTTTTGGGGGGACCTCCTACAATGAGCAGTTCTTC.

The gene calls are TRBV4-2 and TRBJ2-3, with 8 bases fitting TRBD2. This CDR3 has 18 residues. Germline values: CDR1 LGHNA, CDR2 YNFKEQ. The trim removed 0 bases at V and 3 bases at J, leaving 11 bases unmatched. CDR3 sequence reads: CASSQEAFAGGITDTQYF. The CDR3 nucleotides are TGTGCCAGCAGCCAAGAGGCATTTGCGGGGGGTATAACAGATACGCAGTATTTT.

This clonotype was observed a few times. The CDR3 DNA sequence: TGCAGTGCTTGGACAGGGAAAGGCAATCAGCCCCAGCATTTT. Amino acids: CSAWTGKGNQPQHF. The gene calls are TRBV20-1 and TRBJ1-5, with 8 bases lining up with TRBD1. The ends lost 5 bases at V and 2 bases at J; junction bases unmatched: 5. Germline assignment: CDR1 DFQATT and CDR2 SNEGSKA (reference sequence). CDR3 size: 14 residues.

This clonotype was seen only a few times. V usage is TRBV9 and J usage is TRBJ2-5; 8 bases are a match to TRBD2. The germline V gene encodes CDR1 SGDLS and CDR2 YYNGEE. The CDR3 covers 18 residues. With V trimmed by 0 bases and J by 3 bases, 13 bases remained unmatched. The CDR3 DNA is TGTGCCAGCAGCGTAGGTGCGGGGGGCATCTCCCCAAAAGAGACCCAGTACTTC. Translated, it gives CASSVGAGGISPKETQYF.

This sequence joins TRBV20-1 and TRBJ1-5, with 8 bases aligning to TRBD1. This CDR3 has 13 amino acids. Germline CDR1 DFQATT, CDR2 SNEGSKA (reference sequence). The CDR3 spells CNTQDRENQPQHF. CDR3 bases: TGCAACACTCAGGACAGGGAAAATCAGCCCCAGCATTTT.

This clonotype has only a few counts. V usage is TRBV9 and J usage is TRBJ2-3; D is undetermined. The germline gives CDR1 SGDLS, CDR2 YYNGEE. The CDR3 runs 15 residues. Trimming stripped 0 bases from V and 0 bases from J, with 8 bases between. The CDR3 is CASSVEGLSTDTQYF. The CDR3 nucleotides read TGTGCCAGCAGCGTAGAAGGGCTCAGCACAGATACGCAGTATTTT.

This clonotype occurred a few times. The V gene is TRBV20-1, the J gene TRBJ2-7; TRBD2 might be the D (6 bases). The CDR3 sequence is 13 residues long. The V gene's germline CDR1 is DFQATT and CDR2 SNEGSKA (reference sequence). The CDR3 protein is CSLTGDRSYEQYF. CDR3 DNA: TGCAGCCTGACGGGGGACCGCTCCTACGAGCAGTACTTC.

The table lists this clonotype with a few counts. The chain recombines TRBV12-3 or TRBV12-4 with TRBJ2-7; TRBD2 matches 9 bases. Losses at the gene ends were 6 bases for V and 0 bases for J; bases not matched to a gene: 3. This CDR3 comprises 14 residues. CDR3 amino acids: CASRERGDSYEQYF. Here the CDR3 DNA reads TGTGCCAGCAGGGAGCGGGGGGACTCCTACGAGCAGTACTTC.

The chain's CDR3 is CASSGRAGYTF. The CDR3 nucleotides are TGTGCCAGCAGCGGCCGGGCCGGCTACACCTTC. The genes are TRBV9 and TRBJ1-2; D unresolved. Germline V gene lookup returns CDR1 SGDLS and CDR2 YYNGEE. The V end lost 3 bases, the J end lost 8 bases, and 8 bases lay between the germline ends. This CDR3 contains 11 residues.

The gene calls are TRBV5-6 and TRBJ2-5, with D maybe TRBD2 (5 bases). The CDR3 is made up of 14 amino acids. Trimming took off 2 bases at V and 11 bases at J, with 19 bases between the two ends. Germline values: CDR1 SGHDT, CDR2 YYEEEE. The CDR3 region has the DNA TGTGCCAGCAGCTTAAAGCTTGAGAGGGAAGAGCAGTACTTC. Translating gives CASSLKLEREEQYF.